A selection of T cell receptor beta chains follows, all from one sample in a study of T cell repertoires in cytomegalovirus infection. In TCRdb, the reads were re-called with MiXCR into one record per CDR3 protein. The sample records 250,000 or so distinct CDR3 sequences, 12% being singletons. The sequenced material came from PBMCs. The receptor source for this set is a human donor in good health (CMV status not recorded). Some clones in this sample may be carry-over from other donors' samples. Each CDR3 is given with its conserved first and last residue. The D gene is left open where the match is weak. Expanded clones are given a class, and other clones once, few, many or no size at all.

clone_size	v_call	j_call	d_call	cdr3_length	cdr3_aa	cdr3_nt
-	TRBV5-1	TRBJ2-2	TRBD1	14	CASSPDREGGELFF	TGCGCCAGCAGCCCGGACAGGGAAGGCGGGGAGCTGTTTTTT
many	TRBV7-8	TRBJ1-1	-	14	CASSLGGRDTEAFF	TGTGCCAGCAGCTTAGGAGGCAGGGACACTGAAGCTTTCTTT
many	TRBV7-3	TRBJ2-7	-	14	CASSPNGGGYEQYF	TGTGCCAGCAGCCCAAATGGGGGAGGCTACGAGCAGTACTTC
many	TRBV4-2	TRBJ1-5	-	18	CASSQGGSSGGGNQPQHF	TGTGCCAGCAGCCAAGGCGGCTCGAGTGGGGGGGGCAATCAGCCCCAGCATTTT
many	TRBV7-2	TRBJ2-2	-	14	CASSPGVSTGELFF	TGTGCCAGCAGCCCTGGGGTGTCCACCGGGGAGCTGTTTTTT
-	TRBV6-2/TRBV6-3	TRBJ2-3	TRBD1	14	CASSWTGKRDTQYF	TGTGCCAGCAGTTGGACAGGGAAGCGAGATACGCAGTATTTT
few	TRBV28	TRBJ2-6	-	16	CASEGQANSGANVLTF	TGTGCCAGCGAGGGGCAGGCGAACTCTGGGGCCAACGTCCTGACTTTC
-	TRBV5-1	TRBJ2-7	TRBD2	14	CASSFSGAPYEQYF	TGCGCCAGCAGCTTTAGCGGGGCTCCCTACGAGCAGTACTTC
many	TRBV19	TRBJ1-1	TRBD1	15	CASSTSGQLNTEAFF	TGTGCCAGTAGTACATCGGGACAGCTGAACACTGAAGCTTTCTTT
many	TRBV7-2	TRBJ2-2	-	15	CASSPEAGRTGELFF	TGTGCCAGCAGCCCCGAGGCGGGCCGGACCGGGGAGCTGTTTTTT
many	TRBV7-2	TRBJ1-1	-	14	CASSLVPGNTEAFF	TGTGCCAGCAGCTTAGTTCCGGGGAACACTGAAGCTTTCTTT
few	TRBV12-3/TRBV12-4	TRBJ2-7	-	13	CASSLRTVYEQYF	TGTGCCAGCAGTCTGCGGACGGTTTACGAGCAGTACTTC
few	TRBV6-6	TRBJ2-1	-	12	CASSSPRAEQFF	TGTGCCAGCAGTTCGCCCCGAGCTGAGCAGTTCTTC
many	TRBV7-2	TRBJ2-1	TRBD2	17	CASSLDPAGGPRNEQFF	TGTGCCAGCAGCTTAGACCCAGCGGGAGGTCCGAGGAATGAGCAGTTCTTC
few	TRBV29-1	TRBJ1-5	TRBD1	13	CSAQGAGEQPQHF	TGCAGCGCTCAGGGGGCGGGCGAACAGCCCCAGCATTTT
many	TRBV6-5	TRBJ2-7	-	14	CASSYSIRGDEQYF	TGTGCCAGCAGTTACTCAATCAGGGGTGACGAGCAGTACTTC
many	TRBV7-8	TRBJ1-1	-	11	CASSWGGEAFF	TGTGCCAGCAGCTGGGGGGGTGAAGCTTTCTTT
few	TRBV28	TRBJ2-5	-	15	CASSPLQAGQETQYF	TGTGCCAGCAGTCCCCTCCAAGCGGGTCAAGAGACCCAGTACTTC
-	TRBV7-9	TRBJ1-1	TRBD1	16	CASSLPPGQVGTEAFF	TGTGCCAGCAGCTTACCGCCGGGACAGGTTGGCACTGAAGCTTTCTTT
-	TRBV20-1	TRBJ1-2	-	15	CSARERGARNYGYTF	TGCAGTGCTAGAGAGAGAGGGGCCAGAAACTATGGCTACACCTTC
few	TRBV5-5	TRBJ2-5	-	15	CASSLAGVYQETQYF	TGTGCCAGCAGCTTGGCAGGCGTGTACCAAGAGACCCAGTACTTC
many	TRBV6-1	TRBJ1-5	-	19	CASSEVLTRRAGVGQPQHF	TGTGCCAGCAGTGAAGTATTAACCCGGCGGGCAGGGGTCGGTCAGCCCCAGCATTTT
few	TRBV7-9	TRBJ2-5	-	14	CASSLAARGETQYF	TGTGCCAGCAGCTTAGCGGCCAGGGGAGAGACCCAGTACTTC
many	TRBV7-6	TRBJ2-7	TRBD2	14	CASSSTSGGYEQYF	TGTGCCAGCAGCTCGACTAGCGGGGGATACGAGCAGTACTTC
many	TRBV5-4	TRBJ1-1	TRBD1	18	CASSLASLWDSGRAEAFF	TGTGCCAGCAGCTTGGCCTCTTTGTGGGACAGCGGGAGGGCTGAAGCTTTCTTT
-	TRBV25-1	TRBJ1-6	-	14	CASSERRTYSPLHF	TGTGCCAGCAGTGAAAGGAGAACGTATTCACCCCTCCACTTT
many	TRBV5-6	TRBJ2-7	TRBD1	15	CASSLEDRGLDEQYF	TGTGCCAGCAGCTTGGAGGACAGGGGGCTCGACGAGCAGTACTTC
many	TRBV12-3/TRBV12-4	TRBJ2-6	-	14	CASSTRIGANVLTF	TGTGCCAGCAGCACAAGGATAGGGGCCAACGTCCTGACTTTC
-	TRBV20-1	TRBJ2-3	-	15	CSASRAAISTDTQYF	TGCAGTGCCAGCCGAGCGGCTATTAGCACAGATACGCAGTATTTT
-	TRBV6-5	TRBJ2-5	TRBD1	15	CASSWGQGQQETQYF	TGTGCCAGCAGTTGGGGACAGGGGCAACAAGAGACCCAGTACTTC
many	TRBV6-6	TRBJ2-7	TRBD2	15	CASTPAGGGDYEQYF	TGTGCCAGCACCCCGGCTGGCGGGGGAGATTACGAGCAGTACTTC
many	TRBV7-9	TRBJ2-7	-	14	CASTSGTPPGEQYF	TGTGCCAGCACCAGCGGGACACCCCCCGGGGAGCAGTACTTC
-	TRBV9	TRBJ2-7	TRBD2	16	CASSGTSGNFSYEQYF	TGTGCCAGCAGCGGGACTAGTGGGAACTTTTCCTACGAGCAGTACTTC